This T cell receptor beta chain was observed in a study of blood T cell repertoires in COVID-19. Study context: PBMCs, B-cell-depleted T cells, or T cells were the source of the cDNA or gDNA that made up the material.

Produced via immunoSEQ multiplex PCR; TCRdb's table is partial and in-frame only. The sample consists of 150,000 to 200,000 clones, roughly four fifths of them appearing once. The study recruited people aged roughly 18 to 100 years across more than 20 US areas. For recovered donors of Cohort 3, there were two negative PCRs, clearance, or symptom resolution. CDR3 size: 14 residues. Trimming removed 4 bases at V and 7 bases at J, with 17 bases between. Germline V gives CDR1 LGHDT, CDR2 YNNKEL (reference sequence). The sequenced material came from PBMCs or T cells enriched from blood (not recorded which). The chain employs TRBV3-1 (or the pseudogene TRBV3-2) and TRBJ2-7; tentatively, D is TRBD1 (6 bases). This sequence was found in a man aged 50 to 60 who had recovered from COVID-19. CDR3: CASSPLGATGEQYF. CDR3 sequence (DNA): TGTGCCAGCAGCCCCTTGGGGGCCACAGGGGAGCAGTACTTC.